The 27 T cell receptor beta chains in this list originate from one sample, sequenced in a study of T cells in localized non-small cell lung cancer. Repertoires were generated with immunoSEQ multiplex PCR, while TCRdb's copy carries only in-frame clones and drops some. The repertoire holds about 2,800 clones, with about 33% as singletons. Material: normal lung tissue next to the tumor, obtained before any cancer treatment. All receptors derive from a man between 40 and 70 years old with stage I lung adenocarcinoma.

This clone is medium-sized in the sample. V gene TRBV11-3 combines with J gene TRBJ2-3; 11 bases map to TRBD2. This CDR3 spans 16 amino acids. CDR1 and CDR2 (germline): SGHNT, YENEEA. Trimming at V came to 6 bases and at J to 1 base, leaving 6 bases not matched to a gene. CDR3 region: CASSTGTSGRTDTQYF. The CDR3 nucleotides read TGTGCCAGCAGTACGGGGACTAGCGGCCGCACAGATACGCAGTATTTT.

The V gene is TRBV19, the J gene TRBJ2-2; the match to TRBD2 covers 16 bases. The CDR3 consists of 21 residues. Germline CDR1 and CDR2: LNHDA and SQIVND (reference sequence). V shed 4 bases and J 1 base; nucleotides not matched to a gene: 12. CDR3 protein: CASSSHRGLAGGILNTGELFF. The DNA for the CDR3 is TGTGCCAGTAGTAGCCACCGGGGACTAGCGGGAGGGATATTGAACACCGGGGAGCTGTTTTTT.

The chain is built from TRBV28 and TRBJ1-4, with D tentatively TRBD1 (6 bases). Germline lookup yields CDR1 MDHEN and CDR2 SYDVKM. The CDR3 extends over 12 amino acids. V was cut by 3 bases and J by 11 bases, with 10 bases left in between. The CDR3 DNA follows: TGTGCCAGCAGTTTCCTAACAGGGAAACTGTTTTTT. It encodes CASSFLTGKLFF.

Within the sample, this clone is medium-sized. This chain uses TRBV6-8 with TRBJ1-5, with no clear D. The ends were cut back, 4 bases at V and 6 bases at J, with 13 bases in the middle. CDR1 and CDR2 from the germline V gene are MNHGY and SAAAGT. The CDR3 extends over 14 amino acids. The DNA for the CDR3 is TGTGCCAGCAGTTTAGGGCAGGAGGCTCAGCCCCAGCATTTT. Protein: CASSLGQEAQPQHF.

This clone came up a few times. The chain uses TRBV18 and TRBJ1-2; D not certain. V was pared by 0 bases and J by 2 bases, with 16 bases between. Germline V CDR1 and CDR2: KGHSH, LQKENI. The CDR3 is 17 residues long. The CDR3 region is CASSPPPSYDGNYGYTF. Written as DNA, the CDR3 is TGTGCCAGCTCACCACCCCCCTCTTACGACGGGAACTATGGCTACACCTTC.

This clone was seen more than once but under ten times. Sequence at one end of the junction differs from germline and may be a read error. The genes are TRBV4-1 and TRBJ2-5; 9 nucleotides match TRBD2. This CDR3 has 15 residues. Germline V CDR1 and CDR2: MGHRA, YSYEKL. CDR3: CASGKPGTSRENQYF. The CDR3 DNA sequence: TGCGCCAGCGGAAAACCCGGGACTAGCAGGGAGAACCAGTACTTC.

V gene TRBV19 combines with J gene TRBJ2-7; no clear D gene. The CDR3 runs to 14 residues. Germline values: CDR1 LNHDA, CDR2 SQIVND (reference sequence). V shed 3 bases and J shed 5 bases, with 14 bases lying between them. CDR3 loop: CASSIRSDGNEQYF. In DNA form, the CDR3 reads TGTGCCAGTAGTATTAGGTCGGATGGGAACGAGCAGTACTTC.

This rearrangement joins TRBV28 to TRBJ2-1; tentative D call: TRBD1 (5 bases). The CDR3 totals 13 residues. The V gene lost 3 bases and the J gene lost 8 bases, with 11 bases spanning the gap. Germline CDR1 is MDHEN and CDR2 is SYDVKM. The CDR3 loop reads CASSFRGRDEQFF. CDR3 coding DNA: TGTGCCAGCAGTTTTAGGGGTCGGGATGAGCAGTTCTTC.

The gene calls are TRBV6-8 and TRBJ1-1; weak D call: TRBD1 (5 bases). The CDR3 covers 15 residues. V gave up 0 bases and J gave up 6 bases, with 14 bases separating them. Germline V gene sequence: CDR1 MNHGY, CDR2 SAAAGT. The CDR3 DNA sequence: TGTGCCAGCAGTTACTCGTATGAGGCGGGGGCTGAAGCTTTCTTT. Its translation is CASSYSYEAGAEAFF.

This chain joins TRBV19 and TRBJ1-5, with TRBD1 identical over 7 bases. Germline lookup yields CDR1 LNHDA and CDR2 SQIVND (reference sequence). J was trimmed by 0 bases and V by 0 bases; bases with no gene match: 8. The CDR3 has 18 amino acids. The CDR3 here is CASSIDKIQGYSNQPQHF. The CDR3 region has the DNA TGTGCCAGTAGTATAGACAAAATACAGGGGTATAGCAATCAGCCCCAGCATTTT. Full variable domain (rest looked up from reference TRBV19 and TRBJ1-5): DGGITQSPKYLFRKEGQNVTLSCEQNLNHDAMYWYRQDPGQGLRLIYYSQIVNDFQKGDIAEGYSVSREKKESFPLTVTSAQKNPTAFYLCASSIDKIQGYSNQPQHFGDGTRLSIL.

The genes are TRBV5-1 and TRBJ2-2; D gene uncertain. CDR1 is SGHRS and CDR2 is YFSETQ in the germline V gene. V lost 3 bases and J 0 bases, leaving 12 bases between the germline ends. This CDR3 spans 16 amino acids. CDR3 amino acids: CASSSASAANTGELFF. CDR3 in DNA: TGCGCCAGCAGCTCAGCGTCCGCAGCGAACACCGGGGAGCTGTTTTTT.

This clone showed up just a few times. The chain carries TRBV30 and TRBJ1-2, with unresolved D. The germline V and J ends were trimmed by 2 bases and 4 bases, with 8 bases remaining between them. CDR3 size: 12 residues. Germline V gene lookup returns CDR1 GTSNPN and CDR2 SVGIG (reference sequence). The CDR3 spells CAWSSHSYGYTF. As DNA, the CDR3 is TGTGCCTGGAGTTCACACAGCTATGGCTACACCTTC.

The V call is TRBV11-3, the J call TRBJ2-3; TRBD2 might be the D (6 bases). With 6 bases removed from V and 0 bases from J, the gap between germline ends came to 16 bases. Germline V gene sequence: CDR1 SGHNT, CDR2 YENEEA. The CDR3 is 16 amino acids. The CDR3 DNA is TGTGCCAGCAGGACTATTAGCGGTGCTAGCACAGATACGCAGTATTTT. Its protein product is CASRTISGASTDTQYF.

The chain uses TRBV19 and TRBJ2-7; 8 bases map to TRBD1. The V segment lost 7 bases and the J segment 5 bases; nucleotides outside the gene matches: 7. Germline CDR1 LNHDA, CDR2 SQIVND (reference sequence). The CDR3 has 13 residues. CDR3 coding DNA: TGTGCCAGTACCCCCGACAGGGGCCACGAGCAGTACTTC. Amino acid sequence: CASTPDRGHEQYF. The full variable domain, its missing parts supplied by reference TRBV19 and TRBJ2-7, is DGGITQSPKYLFRKEGQNVTLSCEQNLNHDAMYWYRQDPGQGLRLIYYSQIVNDFQKGDIAEGYSVSREKKESFPLTVTSAQKNPTAFYLCASTPDRGHEQYFGPGTRLTVT.

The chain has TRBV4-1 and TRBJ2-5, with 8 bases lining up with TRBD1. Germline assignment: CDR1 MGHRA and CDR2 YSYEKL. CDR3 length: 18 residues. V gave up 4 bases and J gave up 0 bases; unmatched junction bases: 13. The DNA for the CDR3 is TGCGCCAGCAGCCCTAGACAGGGGCGGGGCACCAACCAAGAGACCCAGTACTTC. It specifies CASSPRQGRGTNQETQYF.

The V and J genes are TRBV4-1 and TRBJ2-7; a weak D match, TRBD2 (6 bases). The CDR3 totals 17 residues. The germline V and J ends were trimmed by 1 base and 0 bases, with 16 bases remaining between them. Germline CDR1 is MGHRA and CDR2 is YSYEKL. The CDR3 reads CASSQGGRIGDSYEQYF. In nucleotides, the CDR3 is TGCGCCAGCAGCCAAGGGGGGAGGATTGGGGACTCCTACGAGCAGTACTTC.

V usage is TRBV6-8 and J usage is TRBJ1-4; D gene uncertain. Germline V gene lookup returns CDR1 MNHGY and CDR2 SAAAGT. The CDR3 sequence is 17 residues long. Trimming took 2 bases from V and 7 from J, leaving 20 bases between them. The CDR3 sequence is CASSYQARRDWGEKLFF. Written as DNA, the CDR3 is TGTGCCAGCAGTTACCAGGCGCGTCGGGATTGGGGTGAAAAACTGTTTTTT.

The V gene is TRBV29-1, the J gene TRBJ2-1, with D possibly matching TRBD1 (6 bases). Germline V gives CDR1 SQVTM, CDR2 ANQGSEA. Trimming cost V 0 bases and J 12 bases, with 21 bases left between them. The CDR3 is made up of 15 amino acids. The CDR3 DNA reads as TGCAGCGTTGAAGATCTAGCTCTCCCCCTAGGGGGGCAGTTCTTC. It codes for CSVEDLALPLGGQFF.

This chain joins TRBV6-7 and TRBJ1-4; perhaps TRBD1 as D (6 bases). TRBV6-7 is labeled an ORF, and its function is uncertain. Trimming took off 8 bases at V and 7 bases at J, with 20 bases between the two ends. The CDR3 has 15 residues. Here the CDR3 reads CASGPGGAGSEKLFF. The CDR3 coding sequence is TGTGCCAGCGGCCCTGGGGGGGCGGGGTCTGAAAAACTGTTTTTT.

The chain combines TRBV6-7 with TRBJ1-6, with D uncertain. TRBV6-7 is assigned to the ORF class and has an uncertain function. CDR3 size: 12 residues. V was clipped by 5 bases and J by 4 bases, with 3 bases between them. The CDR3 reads CASSRYNSPLHF. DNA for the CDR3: TGTGCCAGCAGTCGGTATAATTCACCCCTCCACTTT.

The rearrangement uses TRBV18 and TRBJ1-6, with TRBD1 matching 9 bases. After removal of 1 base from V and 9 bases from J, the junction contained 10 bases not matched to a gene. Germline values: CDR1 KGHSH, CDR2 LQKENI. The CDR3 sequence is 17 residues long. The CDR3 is CASSPLPGQGSGSPLHF. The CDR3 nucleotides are TGTGCCAGCTCACCACTCCCAGGACAGGGGTCAGGTTCACCCCTCCACTTT.

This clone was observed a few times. The CDR3 is CASSGGSSGANVLTF. The DNA of the CDR3 is TGTGCCAGCAGTGGGGGATCCTCTGGGGCCAACGTCCTGACTTTC. J is TRBJ2-6 and V is TRBV6-8; D assignment may be TRBD1 or TRBD2 (5 bases each). The CDR3 spans 15 residues. The germline CDR1 and CDR2 sequences are MNHGY and SAAAGT. V shed 5 bases and J shed 0 bases, with 8 bases lying between them.

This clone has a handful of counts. DNA for the CDR3: TGCGCCAGCAGCCAACTCCTGTCGTCGAACTATGGCTACACCTTC. Translated: CASSQLLSSNYGYTF. J is TRBJ1-2 and V is TRBV4-1; D gene uncertain. The V gene's germline CDR1 is MGHRA and CDR2 YSYEKL. This CDR3 contains 15 residues. Trimming pared 2 bases from V and 2 bases from J, leaving 12 bases between.

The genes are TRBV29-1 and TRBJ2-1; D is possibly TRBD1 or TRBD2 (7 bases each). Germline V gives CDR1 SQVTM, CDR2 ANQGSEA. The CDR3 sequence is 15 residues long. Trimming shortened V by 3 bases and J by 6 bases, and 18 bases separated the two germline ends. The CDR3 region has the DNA TGCAGCGTTGACAGGGGGGGGTACACGGGCAATGAGCAGTTCTTC. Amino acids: CSVDRGGYTGNEQFF.

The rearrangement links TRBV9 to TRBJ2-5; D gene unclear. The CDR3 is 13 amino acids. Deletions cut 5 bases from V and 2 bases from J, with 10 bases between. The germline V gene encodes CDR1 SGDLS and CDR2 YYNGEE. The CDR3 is CASSESQQETQYF. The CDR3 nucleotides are TGTGCCAGCAGTGAGTCTCAGCAAGAGACCCAGTACTTC.

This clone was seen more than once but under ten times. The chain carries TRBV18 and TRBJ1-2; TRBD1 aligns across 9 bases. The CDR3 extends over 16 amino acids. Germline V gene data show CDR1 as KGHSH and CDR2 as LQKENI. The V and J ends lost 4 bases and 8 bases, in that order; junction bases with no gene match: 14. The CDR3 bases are TGTGCCAGCTCACGAGAACTACCGGGACAGGGAGGCGGCTACACCTTC. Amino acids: CASSRELPGQGGGYTF. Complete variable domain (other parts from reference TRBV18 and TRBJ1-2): NAGVMQNPRHLVRRRGQEARLRCSPMKGHSHVYWYRQLPEEGLKFMVYLQKENIIDESGMPKERFSAEFPKEGPSILRIQQVVRGDSAAYFCASSRELPGQGGGYTFGSGTRLTVV.

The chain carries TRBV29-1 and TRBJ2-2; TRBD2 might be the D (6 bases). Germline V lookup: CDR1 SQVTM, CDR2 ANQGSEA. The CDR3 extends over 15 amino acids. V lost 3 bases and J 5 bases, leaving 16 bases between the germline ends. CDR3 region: CSVEGVTRRTGELFF. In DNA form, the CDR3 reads TGCAGCGTTGAGGGGGTGACTAGAAGAACCGGGGAGCTGTTTTTT.